The rows below give T cell receptor beta chains drawn from one sample of a study of CD8 T cells in ankylosing spondylitis. A single record per CDR3 protein comes from TCRdb applying MiXCR to the 5' RACE reads. The table shows about 240,000 distinct CDR3 sequences, with 8% to 9.5% occurring only once. The sequencing sample was made of blood, either unsorted or a sorted T cell fraction (not recorded which). Every receptor here comes from a male donor with ankylosing spondylitis or in good health (not recorded which). CDR3s include the opening cysteine and the closing phenylalanine or tryptophan. Each record gives: CDR3 length, D gene, clone size, V gene, J gene, CDR3 DNA, CDR3 protein. The D gene is left open where the match is weak. Clone size is not always given. Where it is, it says once, few, many or a class for expanded clones.

13,NA,many,TRBV5-1,TRBJ2-7,TGCGCCAGCAGCTTGTGGGCAACCTACGAGCAGTACTTC,CASSLWATYEQYF
17,NA,many,TRBV24-1,TRBJ2-1,TGTGCCACCAGTACAACATCCCAGGGGACCACCCGCAATGAGCAGTTCTTC,CATSTTSQGTTRNEQFF
15,NA,many,TRBV7-2,TRBJ2-3,TGTGCCAGCAGCCCCCAGGACAGATTCACAGATACGCAGTATTTT,CASSPQDRFTDTQYF
15,TRBD1,many,TRBV7-2,TRBJ2-5,TGTGCCAGCAGCAAGCAAGGGGGCCTCAGAGAGACCCAGTACTTC,CASSKQGGLRETQYF
16,NA,few,TRBV30,TRBJ2-1,TGTGCCTGGAGTGTCGGCGGCACAAGCTCCTACAATGAGCAGTTCTTC,CAWSVGGTSSYNEQFF
10,NA,many,TRBV29-1,TRBJ2-7,TGCAGCGCCTGGGACTACGAGCAGTACTTC,CSAWDYEQYF
15,NA,many,TRBV4-1,TRBJ1-1,TGCGCCAGCAGCCAAGATCAGGCCCCCCTGGCTGAAGCTTTCTTT,CASSQDQAPLAEAFF
12,NA,many,TRBV20-1,TRBJ1-2,TGCAGTGCTTCGATTGGGGACTATGGCTACACCTTC,CSASIGDYGYTF
16,TRBD1,many,TRBV6-5,TRBJ2-3,TGTGCCAGCAGTTACGGCAGGACAGGGCCGTACGATACGCAGTATTTT,CASSYGRTGPYDTQYF
18,TRBD1,many,TRBV29-1,TRBJ1-4,TGCAGCGTTGGAGTCCTCCCCGGGACAGGGGGCGAGAATGAAAAACTGTTTTTT,CSVGVLPGTGGENEKLFF
14,TRBD1,few,TRBV7-2,TRBJ2-7,TGTGCCAGCAGCTTAGAACAGGGGGCCCACGAGCAGTACTTC,CASSLEQGAHEQYF
14,TRBD2,many,TRBV5-5,TRBJ2-7,TGTGCCAGCAGCTTGGTGGCTAGCGGCTACGAGCAGTACTTC,CASSLVASGYEQYF
14,TRBD1,many,TRBV5-1,TRBJ2-3,TGCGCCAGCAGCTCGGACAGGGGTGCAGATACGCAGTATTTT,CASSSDRGADTQYF
14,NA,many,TRBV6-1,TRBJ2-2,TGTGCCAGCAGTGAAGAGGTGAACACCGGGGAGCTGTTTTTT,CASSEEVNTGELFF
14,TRBD2,NA,TRBV7-9,TRBJ2-5,TGTGCCAGCAGCCTTCCAGCGGGAGGAGAGACCCAGTACTTC,CASSLPAGGETQYF
15,TRBD1,many,TRBV12-3/TRBV12-4,TRBJ1-2,TGTGCCAGCAGGCCCGGACAGGCAGCTAACTATGGCTACACCTTC,CASRPGQAANYGYTF
15,NA,once,TRBV19,TRBJ2-7,TGTGCCAGTAGTATTCAGGGTGGGAGCTCCTACGAGCAGTACTTC,CASSIQGGSSYEQYF
16,NA,many,TRBV7-3,TRBJ2-2,TGTGCCAGCAGCTTATGGGCGGGCCAGAACACCGGGGAGCTGTTTTTT,CASSLWAGQNTGELFF
15,NA,many,TRBV2,TRBJ1-2,TGTGCCAGCAGTGAGGGTTTAGTGGGAGGATATGGCTACACCTTC,CASSEGLVGGYGYTF
13,NA,many,TRBV19,TRBJ2-2,TGTGCCAGTAGTACGGACAACACCGGGGAGCTGTTTTTT,CASSTDNTGELFF
15,TRBD2,many,TRBV5-1,TRBJ2-1,TGCGCCAGCAGCTCCCGGACGGGGGGGGGCAATGAGCAGTTCTTC,CASSSRTGGGNEQFF
19,NA,few,TRBV11-2,TRBJ1-5,TGTGCCAGCAGCTTAGATGCAGGGGCGTTGGGAAATGGCAATCAGCCCCAGCATTTT,CASSLDAGALGNGNQPQHF
12,NA,many,TRBV7-9,TRBJ1-1,TGTGCCAGCACCCCCCCATTCACTGAAGCTTTCTTT,CASTPPFTEAFF
13,NA,many,TRBV5-1,TRBJ2-7,TGCGCCAGCAGCCCGAGACAGCCCTACGAGCAGTACTTC,CASSPRQPYEQYF
14,NA,many,TRBV12-3/TRBV12-4,TRBJ2-3,TGTGCCAGCAGTTGGGGGGGCAGCACAGATACGCAGTATTTT,CASSWGGSTDTQYF